This T cell receptor (beta chain) was captured by sequencing in a study of tumor-infiltrating lymphocytes in localized non-small cell lung cancer. About the study: Some samples were collected after neoadjuvant chemotherapy; smokers, never-smokers and several histologies were included. The study's findings and limits: Tumors had more T cell infiltration than uninvolved lung, per TCRbeta sequencing and CD3 counts. Each assay used a separate piece of the same tissue. Immunotypes IM1 and IM2 had similar TCR-derived T-cell fractions.

On this clone: Its antigen is still unknown.

Sequencing used immunoSEQ multiplex PCR; TCRdb keeps in-frame clones, though not all of them. The data show nearly 9,500 clones, about 80% seen once. Germline CDR1 SEHNR, CDR2 FQNEAQ (reference sequence). Trimming cost V 3 bases and J 2 bases, with 8 bases left between them. The CDR3 is made up of 13 amino acids. Sequencing was carried out using uninvolved lung tissue not adjacent to the tumor. The chain employs TRBV7-9 and TRBJ2-7, with no clear D. The source of this sequence is a human donor with non-small cell lung cancer. The CDR3 spells CASSLGNTYEQYF. In DNA form, the CDR3 reads TGTGCCAGCAGCTTGGGCAATACCTACGAGCAGTACTTC.